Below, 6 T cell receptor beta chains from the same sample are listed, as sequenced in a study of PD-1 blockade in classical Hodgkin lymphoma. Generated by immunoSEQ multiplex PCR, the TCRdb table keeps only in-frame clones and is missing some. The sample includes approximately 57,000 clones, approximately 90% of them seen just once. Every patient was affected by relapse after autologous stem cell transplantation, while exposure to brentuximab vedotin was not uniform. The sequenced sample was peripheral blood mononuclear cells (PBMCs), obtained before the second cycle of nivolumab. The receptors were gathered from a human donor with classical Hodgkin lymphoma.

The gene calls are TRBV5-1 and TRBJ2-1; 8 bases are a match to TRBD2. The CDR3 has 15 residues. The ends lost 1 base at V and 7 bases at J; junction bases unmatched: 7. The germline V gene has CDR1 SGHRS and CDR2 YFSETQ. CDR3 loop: CASSLKLAGNNEQFF. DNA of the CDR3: TGCGCCAGCAGCTTGAAGCTAGCGGGTAATAATGAGCAGTTCTTC.

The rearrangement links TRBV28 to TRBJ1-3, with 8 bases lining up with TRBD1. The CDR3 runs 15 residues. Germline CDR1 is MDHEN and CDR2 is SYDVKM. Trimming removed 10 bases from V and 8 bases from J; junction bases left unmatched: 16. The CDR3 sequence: CATSMRQGLGYTIYF. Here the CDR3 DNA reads TGTGCCACCTCCATGAGACAGGGGCTTGGGTACACCATATATTTT. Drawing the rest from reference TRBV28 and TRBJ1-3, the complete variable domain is DVKVTQSSRYLVKRTGEKVFLECVQDMDHENMFWYRQDPGLGLRLIYFSYDVKMKEKGDIPEGYSVSREKKERFSLILESASTNQTSMYLCATSMRQGLGYTIYFGEGSWLTVV.

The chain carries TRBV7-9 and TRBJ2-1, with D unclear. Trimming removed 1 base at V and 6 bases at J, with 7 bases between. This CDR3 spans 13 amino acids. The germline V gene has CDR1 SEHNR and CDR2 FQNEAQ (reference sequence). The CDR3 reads CASSLELINEQFF. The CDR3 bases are TGTGCCAGCAGCTTAGAACTAATCAATGAGCAGTTCTTC.

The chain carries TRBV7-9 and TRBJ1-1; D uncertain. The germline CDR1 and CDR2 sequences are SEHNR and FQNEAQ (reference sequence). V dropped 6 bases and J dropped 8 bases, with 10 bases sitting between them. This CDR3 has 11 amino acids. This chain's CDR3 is CASSFVREAFF. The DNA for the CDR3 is TGTGCCAGCAGTTTCGTCCGAGAAGCTTTCTTT.

The CDR3 spells CASSQDWGGYGYTF. CDR3 nucleotides: TGCGCCAGCAGCCAAGATTGGGGGGGCTATGGCTACACCTTC. The chain employs TRBV4-1 and TRBJ1-2; possibly TRBD1 for D (5 bases). The CDR3 consists of 14 residues. V gave up 0 bases and J gave up 4 bases, with 9 bases separating them. CDR1 is MGHRA, CDR2 YSYEKL, per germline.

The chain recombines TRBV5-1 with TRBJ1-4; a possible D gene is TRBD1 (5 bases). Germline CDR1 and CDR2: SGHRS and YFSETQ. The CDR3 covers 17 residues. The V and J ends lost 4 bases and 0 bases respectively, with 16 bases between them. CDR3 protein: CASSLYAEGSTNEKLFF. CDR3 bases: TGCGCCAGCAGCCTTTACGCCGAGGGGTCAACTAATGAAAAACTGTTTTTT.